This entry is about one T cell receptor (beta chain). Authors' analysis steps: Reference gene primers were amplified, and this amplification served to estimate nucleated cell counts. Clones were read by immunoSEQ multiplex PCR, and TCRdb kept only the in-frame ones, dropping some. The V and J calls and clone size were taken over from that table, and D and trimming were inferred from the DNA. The sample records about 130,000 clones, roughly 83% being singletons. The length of the CDR3 is 13 residues. Germline values: CDR1 MNHEY, CDR2 SVGAGI. Deletions cut 8 bases from V and 5 bases from J, with 15 bases between. These data originate in a study of blood T cell repertoires in COVID-19. Study at large: COVID-19 samples from acute and convalescent phases originated in the United States, Italy and Spain. T cells, B-cell-depleted T cells, or PBMCs supplied cDNA or gDNA.

V is TRBV6-5 and J is TRBJ1-1; D is perhaps TRBD1 (5 bases). The source material was peripheral blood. This receptor was taken from a woman aged 25 to 45 who had recovered from COVID-19. The CDR3 DNA sequence: TGTGCCAGCGGATTCTCAGGGAAAACTGAAGCTTTCTTT. Protein: CASGFSGKTEAFF.